This T cell receptor beta chain was recorded in a study of CD8 T cells in Susac syndrome. Trimming removed 6 bases from V and 2 bases from J; junction bases left unmatched: 12. CDR3 length: 16 amino acids. CDR1 is SGDLS, CDR2 YYNGEE, per germline. An input of roughly 0.5 to 1 ug of RNA was subjected to reverse transcription using random hexamers. Via MiXCR, TCRdb re-called the immunoSEQ multiplex PCR reads, giving one row per CDR3 protein. The sample has 95,000 to 150,000 distinct CDR3 sequences; around 94% are singletons. Sequencing was done on a sample of CD8+ T cells from PBMCs. The clonotype comes from a human donor with Susac syndrome. The chain uses TRBV9 and TRBJ2-5; 8 nucleotides align to TRBD2. CDR3: CASNEGDSGNQETQYF. The CDR3 DNA sequence: TGTGCCAGCAACGAAGGGGATAGCGGGAATCAAGAGACCCAGTACTTC.